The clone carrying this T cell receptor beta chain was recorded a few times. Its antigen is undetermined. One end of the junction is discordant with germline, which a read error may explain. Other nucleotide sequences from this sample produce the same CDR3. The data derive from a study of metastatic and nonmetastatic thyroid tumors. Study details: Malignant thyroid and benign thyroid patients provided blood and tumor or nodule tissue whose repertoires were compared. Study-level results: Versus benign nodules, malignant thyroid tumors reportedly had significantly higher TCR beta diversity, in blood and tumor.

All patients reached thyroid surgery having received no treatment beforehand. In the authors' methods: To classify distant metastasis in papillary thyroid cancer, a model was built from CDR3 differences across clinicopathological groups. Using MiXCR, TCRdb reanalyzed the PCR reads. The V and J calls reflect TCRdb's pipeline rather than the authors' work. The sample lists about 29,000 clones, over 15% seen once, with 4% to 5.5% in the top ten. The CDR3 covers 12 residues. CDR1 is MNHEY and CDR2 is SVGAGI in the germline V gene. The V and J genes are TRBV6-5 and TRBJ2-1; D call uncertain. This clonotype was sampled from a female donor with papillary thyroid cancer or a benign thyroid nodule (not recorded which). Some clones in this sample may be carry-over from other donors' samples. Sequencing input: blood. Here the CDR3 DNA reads TGCGCCAGCAGTTACTCGTCCGTGGGGCAGTTCTTC. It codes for CASSYSSVGQFF.